This T cell receptor (beta chain) was profiled in a study of control samples from healthy donors and cancer patients. Here immunoSEQ multiplex PCR was the method, and the copy in TCRdb shows in-frame clones only, minus some. This table holds about 130,000 clones, under 95% found once. The CDR3 consists of 14 residues. Germline V gene data show CDR1 as SNHLY and CDR2 as FYNNEI. Deletions cut 7 bases from V and 4 bases from J, with 16 bases between. Sample: PBMCs. This TCR was recovered from a man aged 45-60 years with head and neck cancer. V and J are TRBV2 and TRBJ1-1, with D maybe TRBD1 (5 bases). CDR3 residues: CASTSTVYGTEAFF. In nucleotides, the CDR3 is TGTGCCAGCACTTCGACAGTTTACGGCACTGAAGCTTTCTTT.